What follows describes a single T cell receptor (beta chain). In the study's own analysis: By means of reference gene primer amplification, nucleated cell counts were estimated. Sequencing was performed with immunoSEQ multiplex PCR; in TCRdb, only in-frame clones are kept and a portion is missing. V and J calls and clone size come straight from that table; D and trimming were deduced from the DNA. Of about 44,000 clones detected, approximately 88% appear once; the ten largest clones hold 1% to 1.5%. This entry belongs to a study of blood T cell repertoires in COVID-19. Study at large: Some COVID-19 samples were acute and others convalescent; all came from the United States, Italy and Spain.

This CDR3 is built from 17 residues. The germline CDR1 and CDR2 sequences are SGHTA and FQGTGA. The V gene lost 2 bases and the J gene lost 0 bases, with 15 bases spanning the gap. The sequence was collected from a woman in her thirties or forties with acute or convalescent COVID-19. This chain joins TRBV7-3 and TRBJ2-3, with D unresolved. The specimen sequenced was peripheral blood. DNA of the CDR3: TGTGCCAGCAGCTTAGGGTACAGACGCGCCAGCACAGATACGCAGTATTTT. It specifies CASSLGYRRASTDTQYF.